The present T cell receptor beta chain was sequenced within a study of blood T cell repertoires in COVID-19. Study information: Samples of COVID-19 (acute and convalescent) were obtained from the United States, Italy and Spain. Sources were T cells, B-cell-depleted T cells, or PBMCs; the material itself was cDNA or gDNA.

Libraries were prepared by immunoSEQ multiplex PCR; TCRdb keeps only in-frame clonotypes and omits some of them. The repertoire has approximately 89,000 clones, approximately 87% of them found once; the top ten carry approximately 15%. The source is a woman in her seventies with acute or convalescent COVID-19. The sequenced sample consisted of peripheral blood.

CDR3 DNA: TGTGCCAGCAGTGATGGACAGGCAAACTATGGCTACACCTTC. Amino acid sequence: CASSDGQANYGYTF. The chain employs TRBV6-1 and TRBJ1-2, with TRBD1 identical over 7 bases. The germline CDR1 and CDR2 sequences are MNHNS and SASEGT. The V and J ends lost 3 bases and 2 bases, in that order; junction bases with no gene match: 3. The CDR3 contains 14 residues.